The 10 T cell receptor beta chains presented below share a single source sample, sequenced in a study of identical twins (dated by TCRdb to the mid-2010s). Library preparation used 5' RACE. The sample was run on an Illumina HiSeq 2000. TCRdb itself trimmed the public reads at Q25 with fastp, ran MiXCR and retained productive beta chains. Identical CDR3 proteins give one entry, which carries the most common genes and DNA. Present in this sample are about 240,000 distinct CDR3 sequences, about 10% of which were seen just once. The ten biggest clones cover about a tenth of the sample. Source material: memory T cells sorted from blood. Sample cell subset or site, as interpreted from the label and publication: CD45RO+ enriched T cells. The origin of the receptors is a man in his fifties or sixties in good health.

This clonotype came up many times. The genes are TRBV12-3 or TRBV12-4 and TRBJ2-1; 10 bases match TRBD2. This CDR3 spans 13 amino acids. With 7 bases clipped from V and 6 bases from J, the junction kept 3 bases outside the gene matches. CDR3 region: CASTLAGANEQFF. The CDR3 DNA follows: TGTGCCAGCACTCTAGCGGGAGCCAATGAGCAGTTCTTC.

This clonotype came up many times. V gene TRBV5-1 combines with J gene TRBJ2-5, with 8 nucleotides matching TRBD1. Losses at the gene ends were 3 bases for V and 5 bases for J; bases not matched to a gene: 6. Germline CDR1 and CDR2: SGHRS and YFSETQ. The CDR3 extends over 14 amino acids. CDR3 DNA sequence: TGCGCCAGCAGCTCCGGACAGGGCGGGGAGACCCAGTACTTC. Amino acids: CASSSGQGGETQYF.

This clonotype was detected only a few times. The J gene is TRBJ1-5, the V gene TRBV27; tentative D call: TRBD1 (6 bases). There are 14 residues in the CDR3. The ends were cut back, 6 bases at V and 0 bases at J, with 9 bases in the middle. Per the germline V gene, CDR1 is MNHEY and CDR2 is SMNVEV (reference sequence). The CDR3 nucleotides read TGTGCCAGCAGCTGGGACATTAGCAATCAGCCCCAGCATTTT. Amino acid sequence: CASSWDISNQPQHF.

The chain employs TRBV5-1 and TRBJ2-3, with 7 bases fitting TRBD1. This CDR3 is built from 14 residues. Germline-derived CDR1 and CDR2 are SGHRS and YFSETQ. V was clipped by 3 bases and J by 2 bases; unmatched bases: 3. Here the CDR3 DNA reads TGCGCCAGCAGCTCGGGACAGCCCACAGATACGCAGTATTTT. This encodes CASSSGQPTDTQYF.

This clonotype was seen ten or more times. The V gene is TRBV5-5, the J gene TRBJ2-7; 9 nucleotides line up with TRBD1. V gave up 4 bases and J gave up 3 bases; unmatched junction bases: 5. This CDR3 has 14 amino acids. Germline CDR1 and CDR2: SGHKS and YYEKEE (reference sequence). The CDR3, as DNA: TGTGCCAGCAGCCCAGGACAGGGGTTCTACGAGCAGTACTTC. Its translation: CASSPGQGFYEQYF.

This clonotype was counted ten times or more. V and J are TRBV5-5 and TRBJ2-1; no firm D call. Germline V gene lookup returns CDR1 SGHKS and CDR2 YYEKEE (reference sequence). Trimming pared 0 bases from V and 11 bases from J, leaving 6 bases between. This CDR3 is 11 amino acids long. CDR3 in amino acids: CASSLDSQQFF. CDR3 DNA sequence: TGTGCCAGCAGCTTGGACAGCCAGCAGTTCTTC.

The sample holds a few counts of this clonotype. The chain is built from TRBV11-2 and TRBJ2-3; perhaps TRBD2 as D (6 bases). The germline V and J ends were trimmed by 2 bases and 0 bases, with 24 bases remaining between them. The length of the CDR3 is 20 residues. Germline V gives CDR1 SGHAT, CDR2 FQNNGV. The CDR3 sequence is CASSLRFKRVFVTSTDTQYF. The DNA of the CDR3 is TGTGCCAGCAGCTTAAGATTCAAGCGGGTATTTGTTACTAGCACAGATACGCAGTATTTT.

Ten or more counts support this clonotype. V is TRBV20-1 and J is TRBJ2-1, with a tentative D call TRBD2 (5 bases). Trimming pared 7 bases from V and 6 bases from J, leaving 10 bases between. This CDR3 has 11 amino acids. Germline values: CDR1 DFQATT, CDR2 SNEGSKA (reference sequence). The CDR3 protein is CSVRGSNEQFF. The CDR3 coding sequence is TGCAGTGTTCGGGGAAGCAATGAGCAGTTCTTC.

This clonotype was counted many times. The rearrangement joins TRBV24-1 to TRBJ2-1, with 9 bases identical to TRBD2. The V segment lost 9 bases and the J segment 6 bases; nucleotides outside the gene matches: 8. CDR3 length: 14 amino acids. Germline assignment: CDR1 KGHDR and CDR2 SFDVKD. For the CDR3, the DNA is TGTGCCACCCAACCGGGACTAGCAAGCAATGAGCAGTTCTTC. This sequence encodes CATQPGLASNEQFF.

The table lists this clonotype with many counts. This sequence joins TRBV29-1 and TRBJ2-1; 11 bases match TRBD1. The junction had 5 bases not matched to a gene; V was cut back by 7 bases and J by 9 bases. The CDR3 length is 12 residues. Germline V gene data show CDR1 as SQVTM and CDR2 as ANQGSEA. The CDR3 coding sequence is TGCAGCGCCGGACAGGGGGCTGGTGAGCAGTTCTTC. Protein sequence: CSAGQGAGEQFF.